Shown below are 15 T cell receptor beta chains from a single sample sequenced in a study of CD8 T cells in ankylosing spondylitis. MiXCR was run by TCRdb on the 5' RACE reads, yielding one entry per CDR3 protein. This sample has 250,000 or so distinct CDR3 sequences, with 15% to 20% found just once. Material: blood, either unsorted or a sorted T cell fraction (not recorded which). These TCRs come from a male donor with ankylosing spondylitis or in good health (not recorded which).

This clonotype was found a few times. The chain joins TRBV29-1 to TRBJ1-2; D remains ambiguous. In germline, CDR1 is SQVTM, CDR2 ANQGSEA. The CDR3 consists of 13 residues. The V end lost 3 bases, the J end lost 0 bases, and 8 bases lay between the germline ends. The CDR3, as DNA: TGCAGCGTTGAGGCCCCGACTAACTATGGCTACACCTTC. Its translation is CSVEAPTNYGYTF.

This clonotype appeared a few times. J is TRBJ1-1 and V is TRBV12-3 or TRBV12-4; D is possibly TRBD1 (5 bases). The CDR3 covers 14 residues. V was clipped by 6 bases and J by 5 bases, with 16 bases between them. The CDR3: CASSPPRVRTEAFF. The CDR3 DNA is TGTGCCAGCAGCCCGCCCAGGGTACGAACTGAAGCTTTCTTT.

This clonotype came up many times. This sequence joins TRBV4-3 and TRBJ2-4; possible D gene TRBD2, 5 bases. The germline gives CDR1 LGHNA, CDR2 YSLEER. The V end was cut by 0 bases, the J end by 6 bases, with 18 bases between. The length of the CDR3 is 17 residues. CDR3 sequence (DNA): TGCGCCAGCAGCCAAGATCGGCTAGCCGGGGTTTTAAACATTCAGTACTTC. Protein product: CASSQDRLAGVLNIQYF.

This clonotype was seen repeatedly, ten times or more. The V call is TRBV27, the J call TRBJ1-4; TRBD1 matches 10 bases. The CDR3 is made up of 17 amino acids. With 6 bases clipped from V and 4 bases from J, the junction kept 11 bases outside the gene matches. Germline CDR1 reads MNHEY; CDR2 reads SMNVEV (reference sequence). CDR3 bases: TGTGCCAGCAGAGACCTGGGACAGGGGCTGGTTAATGAAAAACTGTTTTTT. It encodes CASRDLGQGLVNEKLFF.

This clonotype was seen a handful of times. This chain joins TRBV10-3 and TRBJ2-7, with 7 bases aligning to TRBD1. V was clipped by 10 bases and J by 1 base; unmatched bases: 7. This CDR3 is built from 13 residues. Germline assignment: CDR1 ENHRY and CDR2 SYGVKD. The CDR3 region has the DNA TGTGCCACCCTGGACAGGACATCCTACGAGCAGTACTTC. This translates into CATLDRTSYEQYF.

This clonotype turned up a few times. This chain uses TRBV7-9 with TRBJ1-1; possible D gene TRBD1, 6 bases. This CDR3 has 15 residues. From germline, CDR1 is SEHNR and CDR2 FQNEAQ (reference sequence). Trimming stripped 2 bases from V and 1 base from J, with 11 bases between. This chain's CDR3 is CASSLPLTGNTEAFF. Here the CDR3 DNA reads TGTGCCAGCAGCTTACCGTTGACAGGGAACACTGAAGCTTTCTTT.

V usage is TRBV5-1 and J usage is TRBJ2-1; 8 bases fit TRBD1. The germline gives CDR1 SGHRS, CDR2 YFSETQ. The CDR3 is 11 amino acids. V lost 6 bases and J lost 8; bases outside the gene matches: 1. CDR3 bases: TGCGCCAGCACAGGGGGCGATGAGCAGTTCTTC. Translated: CASTGGDEQFF. Variable domain in full (rest from reference TRBV5-1 and TRBJ2-1): KAGVTQTPRYLIKTRGQQVTLSCSPISGHRSVSWYQQTPGQGLQFLFEYFSETQRNKGNFPGRFSGRQFSNSRSEMNVSTLELGDSALYLCASTGGDEQFFGPGTRLTVL.

This clonotype has a count of ten or more. V and J are TRBV5-1 and TRBJ2-1, with 8 bases identical to TRBD2. The CDR3 has 14 amino acids. CDR1 SGHRS and CDR2 YFSETQ come from the germline V gene. V dropped 2 bases and J dropped 9; count of bases not matched to a gene: 7. The CDR3 reads CASSFSGGPTEQFF. For the CDR3, the DNA is TGCGCCAGCAGCTTTTCGGGAGGGCCAACTGAGCAGTTCTTC.

The chain couples TRBV20-1 to TRBJ2-1; 8 bases are shared with TRBD2. This CDR3 is 15 amino acids long. The germline gives CDR1 DFQATT, CDR2 SNEGSKA (reference sequence). The J segment lost 2 bases and the V segment lost 0 bases, leaving 3 bases of the junction unmatched. The CDR3 region is CSARDLAGTYNEQFF. The CDR3 coding sequence is TGCAGTGCTAGAGACCTAGCGGGCACCTACAATGAGCAGTTCTTC.

This clonotype was counted a few times. The chain links TRBV9 to TRBJ2-2, with D perhaps TRBD2 (7 bases). The germline V gene has CDR1 SGDLS and CDR2 YYNGEE. Trimming removed 0 bases from V and 4 bases from J, with 10 bases in between. The CDR3 has 15 residues. The CDR3 sequence is CASSVAGGLTGELFF. The CDR3 DNA reads TGTGCCAGCAGCGTAGCGGGGGGCCTCACCGGGGAGCTGTTTTTT.

This clonotype was found a few times. The genes are TRBV11-2 and TRBJ2-5; no clear D gene. V was clipped by 5 bases and J by 1 base, with 11 bases between them. In germline, CDR1 is SGHAT, CDR2 FQNNGV. The CDR3 loop spans 14 amino acids. CDR3 amino acids: CASSHGPAQETQYF. For the CDR3, the DNA is TGTGCCAGCAGCCACGGACCAGCCCAAGAGACCCAGTACTTC.

This clonotype was seen ten or more times. This chain joins TRBV6-5 and TRBJ1-1; D possibly corresponds to TRBD1 (5 bases). CDR1 MNHEY and CDR2 SVGAGI come from the germline V gene. Trimming removed 0 bases from V and 5 bases from J, with 7 bases in between. This CDR3 has 13 residues. CDR3 residues: CASSYSGETEAFF. The CDR3 coding sequence is TGTGCCAGCAGTTACTCGGGGGAGACTGAAGCTTTCTTT.

The DNA of the CDR3 is TGTGCCAGCAGCCCCGAACGCCTAGGAGGCTCCATCACAGATACGCAGTATTTT. As protein: CASSPERLGGSITDTQYF. The chain links TRBV11-1 to TRBJ2-3; possible D gene TRBD2, 5 bases. Trimming removed 5 bases at V and 2 bases at J, with 23 bases between. Per germline, CDR1 SGHAT and CDR2 FQDESV (reference sequence). The CDR3 sequence is 18 residues long.

In this sample, this clonotype turned up a few times. V usage is TRBV6-2 or TRBV6-3 and J usage is TRBJ2-1, with 10 nucleotides matching TRBD2. From germline, CDR1 is MNHEY and CDR2 SVGEGT. V gave up 2 bases and J gave up 0 bases; unmatched junction bases: 4. This CDR3 has 17 residues. The CDR3 region has the DNA TGTGCCAGCAGTTACCCTAGCGGGAGCCACTCCTACAATGAGCAGTTCTTC. This translates into CASSYPSGSHSYNEQFF.

This chain connects TRBV5-1 to TRBJ2-1; D is perhaps TRBD1 (6 bases). Germline V gene sequence: CDR1 SGHRS, CDR2 YFSETQ. CDR3 length: 17 amino acids. Trimming took 2 bases from V and 1 from J, leaving 16 bases between them. The CDR3 region has the DNA TGCGCCAGCAGCTTACAACAGGGCCCAGGGTCCTACAATGAGCAGTTCTTC. Its protein product is CASSLQQGPGSYNEQFF.